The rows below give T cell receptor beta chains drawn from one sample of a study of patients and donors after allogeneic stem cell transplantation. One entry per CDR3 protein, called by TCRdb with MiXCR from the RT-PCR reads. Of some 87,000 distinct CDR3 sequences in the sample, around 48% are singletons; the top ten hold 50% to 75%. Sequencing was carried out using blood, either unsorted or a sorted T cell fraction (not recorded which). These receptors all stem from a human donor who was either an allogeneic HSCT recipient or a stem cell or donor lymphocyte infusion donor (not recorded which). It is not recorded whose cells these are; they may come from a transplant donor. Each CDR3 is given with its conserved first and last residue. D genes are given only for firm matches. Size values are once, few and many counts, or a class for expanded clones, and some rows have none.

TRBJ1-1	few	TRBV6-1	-	CASGRDPNTEAFF	TGTGCCAGCGGTAGAGACCCGAACACTGAAGCTTTCTTT
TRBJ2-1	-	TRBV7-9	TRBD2	CASSLRLAVYNEQFF	TGTGCCAGCAGCTTAAGGCTAGCGGTTTACAATGAGCAGTTCTTC
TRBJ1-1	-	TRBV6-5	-	CASTLSTGEAFF	TGTGCCAGCACCCTCTCCACAGGTGAAGCTTTCTTT
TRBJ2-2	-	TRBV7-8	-	CASIDRYTGELFF	TGTGCCAGCATAGACAGATACACCGGGGAGCTGTTTTTT
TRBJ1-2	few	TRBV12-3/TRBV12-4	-	CASSPGSGYTF	TGTGCCAGCAGTCCGGGGTCTGGCTACACCTTC
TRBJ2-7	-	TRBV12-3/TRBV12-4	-	CASSFESPEPIYEQYF	TGTGCCAGCAGTTTCGAGAGTCCGGAACCAATCTACGAGCAGTACTTC
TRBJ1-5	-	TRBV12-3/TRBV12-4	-	CASSLREIYSNQPQHF	TGTGCCAGCAGTTTAAGGGAAATCTATAGCAATCAGCCCCAGCATTTT
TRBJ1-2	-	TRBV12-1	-	CASSFLQGNYGYTF	TGTGCCAGCAGCTTTCTTCAGGGGAACTATGGCTACACCTTC
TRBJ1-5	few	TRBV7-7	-	CASSLIQPQHF	TGTGCTAGCAGCTTGATCCAGCCCCAGCATTTT
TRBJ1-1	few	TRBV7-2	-	CASSLGLTEAFF	TGTGCCAGCAGCTTAGGGTTGACTGAAGCTTTCTTT
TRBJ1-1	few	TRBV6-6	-	CASRPTGFPGGAFF	TGTGCCAGCAGACCCACCGGGTTCCCTGGAGGGGCTTTCTTT
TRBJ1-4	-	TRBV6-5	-	CASSYGAGPVEKLFF	TGTGCCAGCAGTTACGGAGCAGGACCTGTTGAAAAACTGTTTTTT
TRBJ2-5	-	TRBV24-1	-	CATSDFSNYQETQYF	TGTGCCACCAGTGATTTTTCCAACTACCAAGAGACCCAGTACTTC
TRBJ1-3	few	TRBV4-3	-	CASSQETGHTSGNTIYF	TGCGCCAGCAGCCAAGAAACAGGCCATACATCTGGAAACACCATATATTTT
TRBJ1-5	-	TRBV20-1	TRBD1	CSAHGQGADSNQPQHF	TGCAGTGCTCACGGACAGGGGGCCGATAGCAATCAGCCCCAGCATTTT
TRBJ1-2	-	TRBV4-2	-	CASSQEGENYGYTF	TGTGCCAGCAGCCAAGAGGGGGAAAACTATGGCTACACCTTC
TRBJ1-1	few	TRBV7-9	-	CASSLTPLGRRSTEAFF	TGTGCCAGCAGCTTAACTCCGTTGGGACGCCGGAGCACTGAAGCTTTCTTT
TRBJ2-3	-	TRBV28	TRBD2	CASSLGTRLDTQYF	TGTGCCAGCAGTTTAGGGACTAGGCTAGATACGCAGTATTTT
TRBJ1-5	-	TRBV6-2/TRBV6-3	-	CASSYSGGSPGAQHF	TGTGCCAGCAGTTACTCAGGTGGCAGCCCAGGGGCCCAGCATTTT
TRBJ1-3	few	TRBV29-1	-	CSVEVGNTIYF	TGCAGCGTTGAAGTGGGAAACACCATATATTTT
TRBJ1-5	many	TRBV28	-	CASSLGNQPQHF	TGTGCCAGCAGTTTAGGGAATCAGCCCCAGCATTTT
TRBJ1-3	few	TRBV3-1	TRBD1	CASSPRDRRSGNTIYF	TGTGCCAGCAGCCCCAGGGACAGACGCTCTGGAAACACCATATATTTT
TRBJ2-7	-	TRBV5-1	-	CASSLGPEQYF	TGCGCCAGCAGCTTGGGGCCAGAGCAGTACTTC
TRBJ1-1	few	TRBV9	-	CASSVDNGDTEAFF	TGTGCCAGCAGCGTAGATAATGGGGACACTGAAGCTTTCTTT
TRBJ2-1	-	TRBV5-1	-	CASSLGGSGYNEQFF	TGCGCCAGCAGCTTGGGTGGTAGCGGCTACAATGAGCAGTTCTTC
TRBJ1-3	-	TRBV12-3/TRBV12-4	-	CASSPDSEGNTIYF	TGTGCCAGCAGCCCTGACAGCGAGGGAAACACCATATATTTT
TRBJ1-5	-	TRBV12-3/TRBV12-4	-	CASSPHSGGNQPQHF	TGTGCCAGCAGTCCACACTCAGGAGGCAATCAGCCCCAGCATTTT
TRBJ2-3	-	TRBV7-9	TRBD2	CASRLLADTDTQYF	TGTGCCAGCAGATTACTAGCGGACACAGATACGCAGTATTTT
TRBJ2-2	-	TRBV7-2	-	CASSSLGEGELFF	TGTGCCAGCAGCTCACTAGGCGAGGGGGAGCTGTTTTTT
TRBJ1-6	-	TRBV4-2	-	CASSQAAASSYNSPLHF	TGTGCCAGCAGCCAAGCGGCAGCTAGCTCCTATAATTCACCCCTCCACTTT
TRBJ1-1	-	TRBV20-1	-	CSPDKQNTEAFF	TGCAGCCCGGACAAGCAGAACACTGAAGCTTTCTTT
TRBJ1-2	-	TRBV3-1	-	CASSLTEEAGYTF	TGTGCCAGCAGCCTTACGGAGGAGGCTGGCTACACCTTC
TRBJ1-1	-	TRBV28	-	CASSLDQGNTEAFF	TGTGCCAGCAGTTTAGACCAGGGGAACACTGAAGCTTTCTTT
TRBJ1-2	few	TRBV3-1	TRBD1	CASSQGQGALSYGYTF	TGTGCCAGCAGCCAAGGACAGGGGGCCCTTTCCTATGGCTACACCTTC
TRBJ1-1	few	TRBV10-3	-	CAISESRQGPMNTEAFF	TGTGCCATCAGTGAGTCTAGGCAGGGGCCTATGAACACTGAAGCTTTCTTT
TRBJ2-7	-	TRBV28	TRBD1	CASSSSGTGAFYEQYF	TGTGCCAGCAGCTCATCCGGGACAGGGGCTTTTTACGAGCAGTACTTC
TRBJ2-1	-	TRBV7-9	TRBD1	CASSGRDRDHNEQFF	TGTGCCAGCAGCGGCCGGGACAGGGACCACAATGAGCAGTTCTTC